This entry describes one T cell receptor beta chain. Its antigen is unidentified. These data are taken from a study of radiotherapy plus CTLA-4 blockade in lung cancer. Germline V gene data show CDR1 as SEHNR and CDR2 as FQNEAQ (reference sequence). The trim removed 7 bases at V and 0 bases at J, leaving 18 bases unmatched. This CDR3 contains 19 residues. The repertoire was sequenced with immunoSEQ multiplex PCR; TCRdb's copy has only in-frame clones and lacks some. This table holds around 37,000 clones, 60% to 85% found once. Study observations and caveats: Blood TCR clones of tumor origin expanded after radiotherapy plus ipilimumab.

Receiving focal radiation plus CTLA-4 blockade with ipilimumab were patients who had chemo-refractory metastatic non-small-cell lung cancer. The input for sequencing was peripheral blood, taken from a patient treated with radiotherapy plus ipilimumab. This TCR came from a human donor with non-small cell lung cancer that progressed on radiotherapy plus ipilimumab. The chain links TRBV7-9 to TRBJ1-1, with 9 positions matching TRBD1. The chain's CDR3 is CASIRSQGQGLRVNTEAFF. The CDR3 bases are TGTGCCAGCATCAGATCTCAAGGACAGGGGTTGAGGGTGAACACTGAAGCTTTCTTT.